This T cell receptor beta chain was profiled in a study of blood T cell repertoires in COVID-19. Study-wide background: The origin of the acute and convalescent COVID-19 samples was the United States, Italy and Spain. Nucleic acid was either cDNA or gDNA, and it came from T cells, B-cell-depleted T cells, or PBMCs.

Per the original methods: Reference gene primers were amplified, and this amplification served to estimate nucleated cell counts. Assay used: immunoSEQ multiplex PCR; TCRdb lists only in-frame clones, some missing. V, J and clone size are taken as reported in that table, and D and trimming were inferred from the DNA itself. This repertoire shows roughly 66,000 clones, around 81% found once; its top ten account for around 4.3%. Sequencing was carried out using peripheral blood. The sequence came from a woman between 55 and 75 years old with acute or convalescent COVID-19.

The CDR3 region is CASSLGQGASEQFF. The CDR3 nucleotides are TGCGCCAGCAGCTTGGGACAGGGGGCGAGTGAGCAGTTCTTC. This sequence joins TRBV5-1 and TRBJ2-1, with 10 bases aligning to TRBD1. Germline loops: CDR1 SGHRS, CDR2 YFSETQ. Trimming cost V 0 bases and J 9 bases; bases outside gene matches: 3. There are 14 residues in the CDR3.